The TCR beta chain described here comes from a study of T cells after yellow fever vaccination. This clonotype was seen a handful of times. In TCRdb, the 5' RACE reads were re-called with MiXCR into one record per CDR3 protein. The table records roughly 260,000 distinct CDR3 sequences, over 10% of them present only once. CDR3 size: 13 residues. Trimming pared 7 bases from V and 6 bases from J, leaving 18 bases between. The germline V gene encodes CDR1 SQVTM and CDR2 ANQGSEA. Source: CD4+ T cells sorted from PBMCs, taken 45 days after the yellow fever booster vaccination. The chain carries TRBV29-1 and TRBJ1-1; weak D call: TRBD1 (5 bases). The sequence derives from a man younger than 40 who received the YFV17D yellow fever vaccine. CDR3 amino acids: CSAMRGVGAEAFF. The CDR3 region has the DNA TGCAGCGCCATGCGGGGGGTTGGGGCTGAAGCTTTCTTT.